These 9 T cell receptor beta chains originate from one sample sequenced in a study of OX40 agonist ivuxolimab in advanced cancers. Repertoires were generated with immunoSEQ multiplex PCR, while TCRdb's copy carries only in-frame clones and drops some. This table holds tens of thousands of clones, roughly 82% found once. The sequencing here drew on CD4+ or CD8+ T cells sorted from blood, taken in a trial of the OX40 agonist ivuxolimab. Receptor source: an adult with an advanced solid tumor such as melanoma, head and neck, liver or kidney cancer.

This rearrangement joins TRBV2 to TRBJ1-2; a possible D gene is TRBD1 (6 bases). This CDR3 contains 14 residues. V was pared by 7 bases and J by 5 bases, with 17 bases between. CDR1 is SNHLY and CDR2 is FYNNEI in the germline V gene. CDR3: CASTYKEGGYGYTF. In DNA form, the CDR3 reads TGTGCCAGCACCTATAAGGAGGGGGGGTATGGCTACACCTTC. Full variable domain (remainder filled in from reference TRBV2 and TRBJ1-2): EPEVTQTPSHQVTQMGQEVILRCVPISNHLYFYWYRQILGQKVEFLVSFYNNEISEKSEIFDDQFSVERPDGSNFTLKIRSTKLEDSAMYFCASTYKEGGYGYTFGSGTRLTVV.

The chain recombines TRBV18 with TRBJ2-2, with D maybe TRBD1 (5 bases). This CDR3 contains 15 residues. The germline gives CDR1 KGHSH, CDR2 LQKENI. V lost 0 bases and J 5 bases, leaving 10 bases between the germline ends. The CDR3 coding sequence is TGTGCCAGCTCACCACCGGGGAAGGGGACCGGGGAGCTGTTTTTT. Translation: CASSPPGKGTGELFF. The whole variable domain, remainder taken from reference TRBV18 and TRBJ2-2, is NAGVMQNPRHLVRRRGQEARLRCSPMKGHSHVYWYRQLPEEGLKFMVYLQKENIIDESGMPKERFSAEFPKEGPSILRIQQVVRGDSAAYFCASSPPGKGTGELFFGEGSRLTVL.

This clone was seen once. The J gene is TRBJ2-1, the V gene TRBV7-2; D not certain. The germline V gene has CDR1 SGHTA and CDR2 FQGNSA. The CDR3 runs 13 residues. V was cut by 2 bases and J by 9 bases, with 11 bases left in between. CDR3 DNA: TGTGCCAGCAGCTTACTCCACTCGAGTGAGCAGTTCTTC. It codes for CASSLLHSSEQFF.

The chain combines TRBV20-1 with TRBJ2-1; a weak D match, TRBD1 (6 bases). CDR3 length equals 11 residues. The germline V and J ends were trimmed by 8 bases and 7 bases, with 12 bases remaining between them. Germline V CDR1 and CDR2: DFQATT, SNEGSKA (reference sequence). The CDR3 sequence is CSPIQGNEQFF. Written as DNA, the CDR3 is TGCAGTCCAATTCAGGGGAATGAGCAGTTCTTC.

The CDR3 sequence is CASTLASGRMNSPLHF. DNA of the CDR3: TGTGCCAGCACTCTGGCCTCGGGACGGATGAATTCACCCCTCCACTTT. V is TRBV28 and J is TRBJ1-6; D possibly corresponds to TRBD1 (5 bases). The CDR3 has 16 amino acids. V was cut by 7 bases and J by 7 bases, with 20 bases left in between. Per germline, CDR1 MDHEN and CDR2 SYDVKM.

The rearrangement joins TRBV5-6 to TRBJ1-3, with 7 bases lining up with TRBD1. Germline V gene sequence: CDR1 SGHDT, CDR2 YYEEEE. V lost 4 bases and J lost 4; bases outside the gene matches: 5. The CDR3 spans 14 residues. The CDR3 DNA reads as TGTGCCAGCAGCATGACAGGGTTAGGAAACACCATATATTTT. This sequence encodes CASSMTGLGNTIYF.

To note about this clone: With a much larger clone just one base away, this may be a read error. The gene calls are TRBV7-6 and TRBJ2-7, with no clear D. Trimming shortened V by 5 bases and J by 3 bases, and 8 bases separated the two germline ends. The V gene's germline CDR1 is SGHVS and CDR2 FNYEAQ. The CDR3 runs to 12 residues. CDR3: CASSRANYEQYF. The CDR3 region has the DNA TGTGCCAGCAGCCGGGCCAACTACGAGCAGTACTTC.

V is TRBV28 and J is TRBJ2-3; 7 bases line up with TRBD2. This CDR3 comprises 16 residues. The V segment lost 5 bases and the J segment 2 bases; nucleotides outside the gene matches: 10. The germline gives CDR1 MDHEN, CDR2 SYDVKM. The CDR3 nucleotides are TGTGCCAGCAGTACCTCGTCAGCGGGGCTCACAGATACGCAGTATTTT. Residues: CASSTSSAGLTDTQYF.

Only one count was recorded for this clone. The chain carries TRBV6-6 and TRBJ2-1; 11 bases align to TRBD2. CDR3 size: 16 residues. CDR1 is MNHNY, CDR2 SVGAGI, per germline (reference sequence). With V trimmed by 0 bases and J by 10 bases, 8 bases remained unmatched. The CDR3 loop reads CASSYSTSGTIQEQFF. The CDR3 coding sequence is TGTGCCAGCAGTTACTCGACTAGCGGGACAATCCAAGAGCAGTTCTTC.